These 24 T cell receptor beta chains share one sample of origin, sequenced in a study of OX40 agonist ivuxolimab in advanced cancers. Assay: immunoSEQ multiplex PCR; the TCRdb copy retains only in-frame clones and omits some. The sample lists 66,000 or so clones; around 84% were seen once. The sample in question was CD4+ or CD8+ T cells sorted from blood, obtained in a trial of the OX40 agonist ivuxolimab. The source is an adult with an advanced solid tumor such as melanoma, head and neck, liver or kidney cancer.

This chain joins TRBV7-3 and TRBJ2-5; 7 nucleotides match TRBD2. The CDR3 is made up of 13 amino acids. Trimming took 5 bases from V and 4 from J; bases not matched to a gene: 4. Germline loops: CDR1 SGHTA, CDR2 FQGTGA. The CDR3 is CASSPGLGETQYF. The DNA of the CDR3 is TGTGCCAGCAGCCCCGGACTAGGAGAGACCCAGTACTTC.

V is TRBV6-5 and J is TRBJ2-2; either TRBD1 or TRBD2 may supply D (5 bases each). Germline V gives CDR1 MNHEY, CDR2 SVGAGI. This CDR3 has 13 amino acids. Trimming shortened V by 2 bases and J by 6 bases, and 7 bases separated the two germline ends. The CDR3 bases are TGTGCCAGCAGTTACCGGGGCGCCGGGGAGCTGTTTTTT. Translated, it gives CASSYRGAGELFF.

The chain is built from TRBV6-1 and TRBJ2-7; D ambiguous. V lost 4 bases and J 5 bases, leaving 9 bases between the germline ends. The CDR3 length is 12 residues. Germline V gene lookup returns CDR1 MNHNS and CDR2 SASEGT. The CDR3 region has the DNA TGTGCCAGCAGTGTACGCAAAGACGAGCAGTACTTC. As protein: CASSVRKDEQYF.

The V call is TRBV29-1, the J call TRBJ2-7; 13 bases line up with TRBD2. The V gene's germline CDR1 is SQVTM and CDR2 ANQGSEA. This CDR3 comprises 14 residues. The J segment lost 3 bases and the V segment lost 4 bases, leaving 3 bases of the junction unmatched. The CDR3 spells CSVATSGGNYEQYF. The CDR3 DNA reads as TGCAGCGTTGCGACTAGCGGGGGGAACTACGAGCAGTACTTC.

The chain recombines TRBV5-6 with TRBJ1-4; no definite D call. V lost 0 bases to trimming and J lost 5 bases, with 8 bases between them. Germline V gives CDR1 SGHDT, CDR2 YYEEEE. This CDR3 contains 14 residues. The CDR3 sequence: CASSLARRNEKLFF. In DNA form, the CDR3 reads TGTGCCAGCAGCTTGGCACGGAGAAATGAAAAACTGTTTTTT.

This clone is deemed medium-sized. The genes are TRBV6-4 and TRBJ1-6; D not resolved. Germline V gene sequence: CDR1 MRHNA, CDR2 SNTAGT. Trimming took 2 bases from V and 9 from J, leaving 14 bases between them. The CDR3 extends over 15 amino acids. The CDR3 is CASSDQPGGVSPLHF. CDR3 sequence (DNA): TGTGCCAGCAGTGACCAACCAGGTGGAGTTTCACCCCTCCACTTT.

V gene TRBV18 combines with J gene TRBJ2-1; D not certain. This CDR3 spans 12 amino acids. Germline assignment: CDR1 KGHSH and CDR2 LQKENI. The V end was cut by 9 bases, the J end by 3 bases, with 9 bases between. The CDR3 coding sequence is TGTGCCAGTCAACTGGGCTACAATGAGCAGTTCTTC. This sequence encodes CASQLGYNEQFF.

This chain uses TRBV30 with TRBJ1-6, with TRBD1 identical over 10 bases. The CDR3 consists of 14 residues. V shed 4 bases and J 13 bases; nucleotides not matched to a gene: 10. Germline V gene data show CDR1 as GTSNPN and CDR2 as SVGIG (reference sequence). This chain's CDR3 is CAWMRQDRGNPLHF. The CDR3 region has the DNA TGTGCCTGGATGAGGCAGGACAGGGGGAATCCCCTCCACTTT. The full variable domain, rest sourced from reference TRBV30 and TRBJ1-6, is SQTIHQWPATLVQPVGSPLSLECTVEGTSNPNLYWYRQAAGRGLQLLFYSVGIGQISSEVPQNLSASRPQDRQFILSSKKLLLSDSGFYLCAWMRQDRGNPLHFGNGTRLTVT.

V gene TRBV27 combines with J gene TRBJ1-4; TRBD1 matches at 9 bases. The CDR3 covers 16 residues. The germline V gene has CDR1 MNHEY and CDR2 SMNVEV (reference sequence). V shed 7 bases, J shed 8 bases, and the junction held 14 bases outside the gene matches. CDR3 bases: TGTGCCAGCACCCCTAGAATTGAGACAGGGGGGGAAAAACTGTTTTTT. As protein: CASTPRIETGGEKLFF.

The rearrangement uses TRBV5-4 and TRBJ2-2; D may be TRBD2 (6 bases). This CDR3 comprises 15 residues. Between the trimmed V and J ends, which lost 4 bases and 0 bases, there was a span of 10 bases. Germline CDR1 and CDR2: SGHNT and YYREEE (reference sequence). In DNA form, the CDR3 reads TGTGCCAGCAGCAGGGACTTCTCGAACACCGGGGAGCTGTTTTTT. This translates into CASSRDFSNTGELFF.

The chain links TRBV6-1 to TRBJ2-7; TRBD1 matches at 8 bases. The junction had 4 bases not matched to a gene; V was cut back by 10 bases and J by 2 bases. Germline V lookup: CDR1 MNHNS, CDR2 SASEGT. The CDR3 is 12 amino acids. The CDR3 is CATGQGPYEQYF. In DNA form, the CDR3 reads TGTGCCACCGGACAGGGACCCTACGAGCAGTACTTC.

The V and J genes are TRBV19 and TRBJ1-2; D remains ambiguous. Germline V gene data show CDR1 as LNHDA and CDR2 as SQIVND (reference sequence). The CDR3 has 14 amino acids. The ends were cut back, 0 bases at V and 4 bases at J, with 9 bases in the middle. The CDR3 loop is CASSIDRRTYGYTF. CDR3 nucleotide sequence: TGTGCCAGTAGTATAGACCGACGGACCTATGGCTACACCTTC.

The V call is TRBV4-1, the J call TRBJ2-7; 8 positions agree with TRBD1. The length of the CDR3 is 15 residues. CDR1 is MGHRA, CDR2 YSYEKL, per germline. V gave up 5 bases and J gave up 7 bases; unmatched junction bases: 13. The CDR3 here is CASSGPTGVYMEQYF. The CDR3 DNA reads as TGCGCCAGCAGCGGACCGACAGGGGTCTATATGGAGCAGTACTTC.

This chain uses TRBV6-5 with TRBJ1-2; D gene unclear. Trimming stripped 7 bases from V and 6 bases from J, with 21 bases between. The CDR3 has 15 residues. Germline V gene lookup returns CDR1 MNHEY and CDR2 SVGAGI. CDR3 sequence reads: CASKWEQNAVDGYTF. The CDR3 DNA follows: TGTGCCAGCAAGTGGGAGCAGAACGCCGTTGATGGCTACACCTTC.

The chain carries TRBV5-1 and TRBJ1-3; weak D call: TRBD1 (5 bases). The CDR3 sequence is 15 residues long. Trimming took 0 bases from V and 4 from J, leaving 11 bases between them. Germline V gene data show CDR1 as SGHRS and CDR2 as YFSETQ. The CDR3 region is CASSLDGGSGNTIYF. The CDR3 DNA follows: TGCGCCAGCAGCTTGGATGGGGGTTCGGGAAACACCATATATTTT.

The chain combines TRBV2 with TRBJ2-1; 9 nucleotides agree with TRBD2. This CDR3 is 17 amino acids long. J gave up 2 bases and V 4 bases, and 9 bases lay outside the gene matches. Per the germline V gene, CDR1 is SNHLY and CDR2 is FYNNEI. CDR3 loop: CASSGLAGPKAYNEQFF. The CDR3 region has the DNA TGTGCCAGCAGTGGGCTAGCGGGACCGAAAGCCTACAATGAGCAGTTCTTC.

The chain joins TRBV7-2 to TRBJ2-3, with 16 nucleotides matching TRBD2. Germline V gene sequence: CDR1 SGHTA, CDR2 FQGNSA. This CDR3 has 17 residues. Germline trimming cut 5 bases from V and 3 bases from J; bases unmatched to any gene: 5. CDR3 residues: CASSPGTSGGETDTQYF. CDR3 sequence (DNA): TGTGCCAGCAGCCCAGGGACTAGCGGGGGGGAAACAGATACGCAGTATTTT.

The chain joins TRBV11-2 to TRBJ2-7; D remains ambiguous. In germline, CDR1 is SGHAT, CDR2 FQNNGV. The CDR3 is 14 residues long. V was trimmed by 6 bases and J by 0 bases, leaving 12 bases between them. The CDR3 loop reads CASRLQIFSYEQYF. DNA for the CDR3: TGTGCCAGCAGATTACAGATTTTCTCCTACGAGCAGTACTTC.

This clone was found once. This chain connects TRBV6-5 to TRBJ2-5; 9 bases align to TRBD2. Germline V gene sequence: CDR1 MNHEY, CDR2 SVGAGI. The CDR3 is 13 residues long. V shed 6 bases, J shed 6 bases, and the junction held 5 bases outside the gene matches. CDR3 sequence reads: CASSLAGAKTQYF. For the CDR3, the DNA is TGTGCCAGCAGCTTAGCGGGAGCCAAGACCCAGTACTTC.

This chain links TRBV7-2 with TRBJ2-1; 15 nucleotides agree with TRBD2. The CDR3 is 16 amino acids. The V gene end was trimmed by 5 bases and the J gene end by 9 bases; junction bases not matched to a gene: 8. Germline V gene data show CDR1 as SGHTA and CDR2 as FQGNSA. CDR3 nucleotide sequence: TGTGCCAGCAGCGCCCGGACTAGCGGGGGGGCCATTGAGCAGTTCTTC. The encoded protein is CASSARTSGGAIEQFF.

The J gene is TRBJ1-2, the V gene TRBV29-1; D is perhaps TRBD1 (5 bases). The CDR3 runs to 18 residues. V dropped 6 bases and J dropped 0 bases, with 26 bases sitting between them. From germline, CDR1 is SQVTM and CDR2 ANQGSEA. CDR3 protein: CSVGVRMPTPGANYGYTF. CDR3 sequence (DNA): TGCAGCGTGGGGGTGAGGATGCCAACTCCGGGGGCTAACTATGGCTACACCTTC.

This clone was seen a single time. The chain recombines TRBV18 with TRBJ2-3; no firm D call. Deletions cut 10 bases from V and 2 bases from J, with 13 bases between. This CDR3 spans 13 amino acids. Germline loops: CDR1 KGHSH, CDR2 LQKENI. CDR3 coding DNA: TGTGCCACCCTCCCGAGCCTCACAGATACGCAGTATTTT. This encodes CATLPSLTDTQYF.

V gene TRBV30 combines with J gene TRBJ1-3; TRBD1 is a possible D gene (6 bases). Germline CDR1 and CDR2: GTSNPN and SVGIG (reference sequence). The CDR3 loop spans 14 amino acids. Trimming pared 0 bases from V and 8 bases from J, leaving 14 bases between. Here the CDR3 DNA reads TGTGCCTGGAGTGTACTTTCAGGGACATACACCATATATTTT. Residues: CAWSVLSGTYTIYF.

The chain couples TRBV29-1 to TRBJ2-3; D unresolved. The V end was cut by 3 bases, the J end by 6 bases, with 10 bases between. CDR3 length: 12 residues. From germline, CDR1 is SQVTM and CDR2 ANQGSEA. The CDR3 is CSVDPGVDTQYF. CDR3 in DNA: TGCAGCGTTGACCCAGGCGTGGATACGCAGTATTTT.